This T cell receptor beta chain stems from a study of response to subunit inactivated influenza vaccine. General observations from the study: New T cells are recruited in small numbers by each seasonal influenza vaccination, according to the authors' suggestion.

This clonotype occurred many times. The antigen remains undetermined. Each CDR3 protein gets one entry after TCRdb re-called the RT-PCR reads with MiXCR. Among about 310,000 distinct CDR3 sequences listed, roughly 20% were seen once. V was cut by 5 bases and J by 7 bases, with 14 bases left in between. CDR1 is SEHNR, CDR2 FQNEAQ, per germline (reference sequence). This CDR3 has 13 amino acids. The material sequenced was PBMCs from blood, taken approximately 20 months after vaccination. The sequence was obtained from a man between 50 and 69 years old who received an inactivated influenza vaccine. The chain uses TRBV7-9 and TRBJ1-2; D gene uncertain. The CDR3 bases are TGTGCCAGCAGCCCCGACACGCGAACTGGCTACACCTTC. Translating it yields CASSPDTRTGYTF.